This is a list of T cell receptor beta chains from one sample in a study of blood T cell repertoires in COVID-19. The data were produced by immunoSEQ multiplex PCR, yet TCRdb's version contains in-frame clones alone and is incomplete. The sample shows tens of thousands of clones, 80% to 90% of them seen only once. The sample was peripheral blood. The receptor source for this set is a human donor in a cohort sampled during active COVID-19. Both conserved end residues are part of each CDR3. A D gene is named only where the DNA matches it firmly. The size of a clone is reported for some rows only, either as once, few or many, or as a class for expanded clones.

j_call | d_call | clone_size | v_call | cdr3_aa | cdr3_nt
TRBJ2-1 | TRBD2 | - | TRBV4-3 | CASSSGTSGRVNNEQFF | TGCGCCAGCAGCTCCGGGACTAGCGGGAGAGTAAACAATGAGCAGTTCTTC
TRBJ1-5 | TRBD1 | - | TRBV19 | CASSNNVRGPNQPQHF | TGTGCCAGTAGTAATAACGTCAGGGGGCCAAATCAGCCCCAGCATTTT
TRBJ2-6 | - | - | TRBV7-2 | CASSSRTATSGANVLTF | TGTGCCAGCAGCTCCCGGACAGCCACCTCTGGGGCCAACGTCCTGACTTTC
TRBJ1-2 | TRBD1 | few | TRBV5-4 | CASSSLLTGSHGYTF | TGTGCCAGCAGCTCCTTACTGACAGGGTCCCATGGCTACACCTTC
TRBJ1-1 | - | - | TRBV28 | CASIILQGGTEAFF | TGTGCCAGCATAATATTACAGGGTGGCACTGAAGCTTTCTTT
TRBJ1-1 | - | - | TRBV5-1 | CASSLGAQMNTEAFF | TGCGCCAGCAGCTTGGGGGCACAGATGAACACTGAAGCTTTCTTT
TRBJ2-7 | TRBD1 | few | TRBV18 | CASSQIAGQGADEQYF | TGTGCCAGCTCCCAAATAGCCGGACAGGGGGCGGACGAGCAGTACTTC
TRBJ1-1 | TRBD1 | - | TRBV18 | CASSPSDRVRSEAFF | TGTGCCAGCTCACCATCTGACAGGGTGCGTTCGGAAGCTTTCTTT
TRBJ1-6 | - | few | TRBV9 | CASSASNSPLHF | TGTGCCAGCAGCGCCAGTAATTCACCCCTCCACTTT
TRBJ2-1 | TRBD1 | - | TRBV5-1 | CASSTLDREEQFF | TGCGCCAGCAGCACCCTGGACAGGGAAGAGCAGTTCTTC
TRBJ1-2 | - | - | TRBV6-2/TRBV6-3 | CASSYPDGYTF | TGTGCCAGCAGTTACCCGGATGGCTACACCTTC
TRBJ2-5 | - | - | TRBV12-3/TRBV12-4 | CASSRPQETQYF | TGTGCCAGCAGCAGGCCCCAAGAGACCCAGTACTTC
TRBJ2-1 | - | - | TRBV3-1/TRBV3-2 | CASSQEGARSYNEQFF | TGTGCCAGCAGCCAAGAGGGGGCAAGATCATACAATGAGCAGTTCTTC
TRBJ1-4 | - | once | TRBV25-1 | CASSEGLGDFGDGKLFF | TGTGCCAGCAGTGAAGGGCTTGGGGACTTCGGGGATGGAAAACTGTTTTTT
TRBJ2-6 | TRBD1 | - | TRBV3-1/TRBV3-2 | CASRDRGISGANVLTF | TGTGCCAGCCGGGACAGGGGAATCTCTGGGGCCAACGTCCTGACTTTC
TRBJ2-3 | TRBD2 | - | TRBV4-1 | CASSQDPGLADTQYF | TGCGCCAGCAGCCAAGATCCGGGACTAGCAGATACGCAGTATTTT
TRBJ2-5 | - | - | TRBV7-8 | CASSLSREQETQYF | TGTGCCAGCAGCCTCTCGAGGGAACAAGAGACCCAGTACTTC
TRBJ2-3 | TRBD2 | - | TRBV5-1 | CASSLGSGSTDTQYF | TGCGCCAGCAGCTTGGGTAGCGGGAGCACAGATACGCAGTATTTT
TRBJ2-3 | TRBD1 | - | TRBV5-1 | CASSLGGQSDTQYF | TGCGCCAGCAGCTTGGGGGGACAGTCGGATACGCAGTATTTT
TRBJ2-1 | - | - | TRBV6-5 | CASSYRDYNEQFF | TGTGCCAGCAGTTATAGAGACTACAATGAGCAGTTCTTC
TRBJ2-7 | TRBD1 | - | TRBV27 | CASRRQGEIYEQYF | TGTGCCAGCAGAAGACAGGGGGAAATATACGAGCAGTACTTC
TRBJ2-1 | TRBD2 | - | TRBV2 | CASSEARGGEQFF | TGTGCCAGCAGTGAAGCGCGGGGGGGTGAGCAGTTCTTC
TRBJ2-3 | TRBD1 | - | TRBV13 | CASSRDRGGLRDTQYF | TGTGCCAGCAGCAGGGACAGGGGCGGCCTTAGAGATACGCAGTATTTT
TRBJ1-1 | - | - | TRBV19 | CASSRPREEAFF | TGTGCCAGTAGCAGGCCCCGGGAAGAAGCTTTCTTT
TRBJ1-2 | - | few | TRBV4-1 | CASSGQPLNGYTF | TGCGCCAGCAGCGGACAGCCTCTAAATGGCTACACCTTC
TRBJ2-3 | - | - | TRBV9 | CASSVAFTALTDTQYF | TGTGCCAGCAGCGTAGCTTTTACTGCCCTCACAGATACGCAGTATTTT
TRBJ1-2 | - | - | TRBV6-2/TRBV6-3 | CASSTSLPIRGYTF | TGTGCCAGCAGTACTAGTCTGCCCATTAGAGGCTACACCTTC
TRBJ1-1 | - | - | TRBV18 | CASSSARGTEAFF | TGTGCCAGCTCTTCTGCCAGGGGCACTGAAGCTTTCTTT
TRBJ1-5 | - | once | TRBV28 | CASSPPLSSQHF | TGTGCCAGCAGTCCCCCCCTTTCGTCCCAGCATTTT
TRBJ2-2 | TRBD2 | - | TRBV4-2 | CASSHPTGLAQTGELFF | TGTGCCAGCAGCCATCCCACGGGACTAGCACAGACCGGGGAGCTGTTTTTT